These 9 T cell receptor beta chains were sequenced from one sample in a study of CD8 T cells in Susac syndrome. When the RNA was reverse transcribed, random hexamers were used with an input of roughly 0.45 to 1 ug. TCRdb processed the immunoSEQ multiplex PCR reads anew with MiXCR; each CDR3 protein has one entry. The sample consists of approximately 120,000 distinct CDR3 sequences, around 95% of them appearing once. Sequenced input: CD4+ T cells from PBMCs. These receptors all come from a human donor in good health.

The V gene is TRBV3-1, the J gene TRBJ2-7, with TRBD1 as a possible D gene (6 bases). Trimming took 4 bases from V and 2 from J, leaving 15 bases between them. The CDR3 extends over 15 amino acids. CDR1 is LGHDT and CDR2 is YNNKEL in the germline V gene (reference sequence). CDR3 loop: CASSPIRTEAYEQYF. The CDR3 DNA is TGTGCCAGCAGCCCTATACGGACAGAGGCCTACGAGCAGTACTTC.

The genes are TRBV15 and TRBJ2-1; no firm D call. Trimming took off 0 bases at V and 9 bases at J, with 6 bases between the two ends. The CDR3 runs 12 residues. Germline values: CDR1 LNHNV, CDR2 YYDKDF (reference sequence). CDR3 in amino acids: CATSRDFGEQFF. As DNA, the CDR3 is TGTGCCACCAGCAGAGATTTCGGTGAGCAGTTCTTC.

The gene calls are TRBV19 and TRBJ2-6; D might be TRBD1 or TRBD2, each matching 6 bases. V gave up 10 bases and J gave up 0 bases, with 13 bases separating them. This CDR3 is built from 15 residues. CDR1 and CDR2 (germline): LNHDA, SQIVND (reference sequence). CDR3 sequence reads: CATRGLASGANVLTF. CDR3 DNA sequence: TGTGCCACCCGGGGGCTAGCCTCTGGGGCCAACGTCCTGACTTTC.

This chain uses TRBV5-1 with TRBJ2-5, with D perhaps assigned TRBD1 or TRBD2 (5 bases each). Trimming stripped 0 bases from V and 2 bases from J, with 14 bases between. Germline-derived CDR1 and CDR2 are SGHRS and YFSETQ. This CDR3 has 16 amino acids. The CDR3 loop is CASSLVQGATQETQYF. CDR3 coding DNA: TGCGCCAGCAGCTTGGTTCAGGGAGCAACGCAAGAGACCCAGTACTTC.

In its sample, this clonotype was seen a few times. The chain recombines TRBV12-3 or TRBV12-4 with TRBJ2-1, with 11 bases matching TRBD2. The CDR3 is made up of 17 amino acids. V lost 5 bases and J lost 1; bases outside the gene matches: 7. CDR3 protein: CASSPSTSGVSYNEQFF. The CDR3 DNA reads TGTGCCAGCAGTCCCTCGACTAGCGGGGTTTCCTACAATGAGCAGTTCTTC.

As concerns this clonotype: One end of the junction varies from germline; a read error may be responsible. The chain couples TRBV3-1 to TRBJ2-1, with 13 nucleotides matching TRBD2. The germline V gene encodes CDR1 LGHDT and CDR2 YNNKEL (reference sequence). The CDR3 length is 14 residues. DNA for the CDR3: TGTGCCAGCAGCCCCCTTCTGACTAGCGGGGGGTCGATCTTC. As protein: CASSPLLTSGGSIF.

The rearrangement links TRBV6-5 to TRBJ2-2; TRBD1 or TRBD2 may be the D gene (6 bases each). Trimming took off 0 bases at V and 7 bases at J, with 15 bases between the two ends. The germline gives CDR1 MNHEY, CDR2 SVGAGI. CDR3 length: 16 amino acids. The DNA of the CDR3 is TGTGCCAGCAGTTACTCGGGGGGCAGGTTCGACGGGGAGCTGTTTTTT. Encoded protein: CASSYSGGRFDGELFF.

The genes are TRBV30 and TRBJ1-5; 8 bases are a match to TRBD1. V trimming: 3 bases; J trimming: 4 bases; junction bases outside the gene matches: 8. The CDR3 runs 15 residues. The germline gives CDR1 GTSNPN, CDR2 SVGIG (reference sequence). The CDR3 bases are TGTGCCTGGAGCGAGCGGACAGGGCGAAATCAGCCCCAGCATTTT. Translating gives CAWSERTGRNQPQHF. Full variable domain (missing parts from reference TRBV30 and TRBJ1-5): SQTIHQWPATLVQPVGSPLSLECTVEGTSNPNLYWYRQAAGRGLQLLFYSVGIGQISSEVPQNLSASRPQDRQFILSSKKLLLSDSGFYLCAWSERTGRNQPQHFGDGTRLSIL.

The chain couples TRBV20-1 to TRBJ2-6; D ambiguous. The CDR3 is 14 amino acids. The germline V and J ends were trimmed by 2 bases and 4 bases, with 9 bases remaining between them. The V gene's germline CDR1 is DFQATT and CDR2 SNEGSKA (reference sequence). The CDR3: CSARSSEGANVLTF. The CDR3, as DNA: TGCAGTGCTAGATCATCCGAAGGGGCCAACGTCCTGACTTTC.